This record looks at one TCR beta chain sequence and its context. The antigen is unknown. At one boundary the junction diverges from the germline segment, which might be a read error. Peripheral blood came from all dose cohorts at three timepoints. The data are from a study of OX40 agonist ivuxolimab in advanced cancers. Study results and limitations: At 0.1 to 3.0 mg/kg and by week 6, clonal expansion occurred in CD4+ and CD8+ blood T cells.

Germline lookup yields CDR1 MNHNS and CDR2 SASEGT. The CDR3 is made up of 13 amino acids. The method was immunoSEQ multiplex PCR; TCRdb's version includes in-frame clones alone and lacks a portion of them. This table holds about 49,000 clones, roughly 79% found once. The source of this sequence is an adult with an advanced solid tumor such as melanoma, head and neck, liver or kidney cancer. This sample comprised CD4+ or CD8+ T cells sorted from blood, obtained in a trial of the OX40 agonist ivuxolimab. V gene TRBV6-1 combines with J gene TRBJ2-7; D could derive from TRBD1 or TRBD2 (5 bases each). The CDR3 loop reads CASTRDGRYGQYF. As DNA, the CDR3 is TGTGCCAGCACCCGGGACGGCCGCTACGGGCAGTACTTC.